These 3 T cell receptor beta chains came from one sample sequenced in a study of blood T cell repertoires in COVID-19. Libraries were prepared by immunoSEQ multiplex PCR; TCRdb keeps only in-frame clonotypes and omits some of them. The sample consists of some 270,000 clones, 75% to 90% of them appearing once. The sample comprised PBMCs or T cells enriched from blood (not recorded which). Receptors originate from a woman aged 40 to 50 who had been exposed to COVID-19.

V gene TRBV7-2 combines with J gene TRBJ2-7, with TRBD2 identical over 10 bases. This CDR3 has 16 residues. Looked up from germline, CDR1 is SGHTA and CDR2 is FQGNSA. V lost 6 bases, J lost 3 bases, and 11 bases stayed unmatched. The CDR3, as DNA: TGTGCCAGCAGTCCCCGTGGGTCTAGCGGGGGCTACGAGCAGTACTTC. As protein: CASSPRGSSGGYEQYF.

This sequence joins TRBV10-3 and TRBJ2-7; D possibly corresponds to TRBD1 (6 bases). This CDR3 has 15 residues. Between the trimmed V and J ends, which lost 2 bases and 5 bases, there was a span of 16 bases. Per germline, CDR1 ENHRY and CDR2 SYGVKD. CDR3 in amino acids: CAISEAGSPGDEQYV. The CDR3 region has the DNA TGTGCCATCAGTGAGGCTGGTTCCCCAGGGGACGAGCAGTACGTC.

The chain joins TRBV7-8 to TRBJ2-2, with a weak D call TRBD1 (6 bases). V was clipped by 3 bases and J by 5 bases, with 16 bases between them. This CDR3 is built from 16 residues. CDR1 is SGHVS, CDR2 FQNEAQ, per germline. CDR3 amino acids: CASSFHLGAQTGELFF. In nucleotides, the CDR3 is TGTGCCAGCAGCTTTCACCTGGGGGCGCAAACCGGGGAGCTGTTTTTT.